This TCR beta chain was sequenced for a study of blood T cells in healthy people across ages (dated by TCRdb to 2014 to 2015). At the level of the whole study: In model experiments, template switching captured roughly one uniquely barcoded TCR beta cDNA molecule for every two T cells. To track age-related changes in TCR beta repertoire diversity, the study relied on deep sequencing normalized with unique cDNA molecular identifiers. Four age groups were formed from the donors: young (average 16 years), middle-aged (more than 35), aged (under 70) and long-lived (roughly 81). Two additional independent replicas of 1 million unique cDNA reads from the same blood draw were analyzed for two donors (one aged 18 to 30 and one aged 80 or older). Results the study describes overall, beyond this receptor: Conclusive comparison of naive and antigen-experienced compartments was prevented by the profiling of bulk unsorted PBMCs. The CMV infection status of donors was not known, potentially confounding age-related changes in expanded clonotypes. Estimates of total diversity based on one million sequenced T cells were considered lower bounds and underestimates. Observed TCR beta diversity correlated strongly with the percentage of naive T cells measured by flow cytometry. Compared with the aged group, the long-lived group had more naive CD4+ T cells, fewer expanded clones and increased TCR diversity, suggesting age selection. As age increased, observed TCR beta diversity per million T cells dropped in a roughly linear way, and a significant reduction was already evident by age about 40.

A word on this clonotype: Its antigen remains undetermined. No base quality information exists; no much larger clone differs at one position.

The donors were about 40 Caucasian individuals from Russia, aged 6 to 90 years, who were systemically healthy. Each donor gave roughly 11 milliliters of peripheral blood, drawn into EDTA-treated Vacutainer tubes. Ficoll-Paque density-gradient centrifugation was used to isolate PBMCs, with at least 7 million obtained per sample. Trizol reagent was used to extract total RNA from the PBMCs, yielding at least 5 micrograms per sample. The percentages of naive CD45RAhigh/CD27high T cells were determined by flow cytometry on a PBMC aliquot from every donor. CDR1 and CDR2, looked up from the germline V gene, are SGHTA and FQGTGA. Between the V and J ends, shortened by 0 bases and 6 bases respectively, the junction contains 8 bases. Counted from cysteine to phenylalanine, this CDR3 has 14 amino acids. Solely the CDR3 DNA is kept, with 42 bases framed from the first base. Libraries came from 5' RACE. The sequencer listed for this sample is Illumina HiSeq 2500. A second PCR of roughly 7 to 11 cycles was performed with a sample-barcoded 5' primer and a J-beta primer mix. Each TCR beta cDNA molecule received a unique molecular identifier from a template-switch 5' adaptor carrying 12 random nucleotides. Each sample yielded at least 3 million CDR3-containing paired-end reads. First-strand cDNA synthesis was performed from all RNA using the Mint cDNA synthesis kit, with priming by a TRBC-specific oligonucleotide. All cDNA was treated with uracil-DNA glycosylase and then went through a first 18-cycle PCR with the universal primers M1SS and BC2_uni_R. On the study's bioinformatics: For normalization, 1 million high-quality reads were randomly selected from each sample, with every read carrying a distinct molecular identifier. Reads with shared molecular identifiers were discarded instead of being binned into consensus sequences. CDR3 identification, clonotype clustering and error correction used MiTCR with a Q25 quality threshold and the strictest error-elimination algorithm. A nonparametric unseen species model using Euler transformation provided a lower-bound estimate of total TCR beta diversity. Using fastp at Q25 and MiXCR, TCRdb reprocessed the public reads and kept productive beta chains. When rows share a CDR3 protein, they turn into one entry using the most common DNA and genes. Clone size and V and J calls follow TCRdb, not the original study. A total of about 570,000 distinct CDR3 sequences appear in this sample, approximately 26% of them only once. Clones ranked in the top ten supply over 3.5% of the sample.

These data are also associated with another study on T cells of mothers and their children. The second paper further reports: Nine systemically healthy Caucasian individuals, comprising three mothers and their six children, were included as donors. cDNA synthesis consumed the entire amount of extracted RNA, loaded at approximately 1.6 ug RNA in each 15 ul reaction. In the second PCR, sample barcodes and 2-4 random nucleotides were introduced via the M1S primer. More than 8.5 million TCR beta CDR3 reads were obtained from each mother, and 2.5 million to 3.5 million reads were obtained from each child. Thymic selection shapes the output of TCR recombination in a similar way in related and unrelated pairs, and inherited differences have a minor effect. Normalized repertoire overlap was always found to be slightly, but never significantly, higher in related mother-child pairs than in unrelated mother-child pairs. No persistent microchimeric T cell clones were found, with a detection sensitivity of approximately 94 clones per million clonotypes. To look for features that set related mother-child pairs apart from unrelated individuals, the researchers ran deep NGS to compare the TCR beta repertoires of mothers and children. On average, the children were roughly 11 +/- 4 years old, while the mothers were approximately 41 +/- 4 years old. After adapter ligation with NEBNext reagents, the libraries were sequenced on Illumina HiSeq 2000 with 100+100 nt paired-end reads. To prevent cross-contamination, the mother and child libraries were prepared a month apart and were sequenced in separate runs. For each donor, between roughly 500,000 and 2,200,000 distinct TCR beta clonotypes were identified. Naive TCR beta clonotypes were estimated from low-frequency clonotypes matched to each donor's FACS-determined naive share, without sorting.

This sequence uses TRBV7-3 and TRBJ2-2; D gene: possibly TRBD1, on 5 matching bases. Sequenced material: blood. This clonotype was obtained from a boy between 2 and 15 years old in good health. The encoded CDR3 is CASSLTGAAGELFF. Read as DNA, the sequence is TGTGCCAGCAGCTTAACTGGGGCAGCCGGGGAGCTGTTTTTT.